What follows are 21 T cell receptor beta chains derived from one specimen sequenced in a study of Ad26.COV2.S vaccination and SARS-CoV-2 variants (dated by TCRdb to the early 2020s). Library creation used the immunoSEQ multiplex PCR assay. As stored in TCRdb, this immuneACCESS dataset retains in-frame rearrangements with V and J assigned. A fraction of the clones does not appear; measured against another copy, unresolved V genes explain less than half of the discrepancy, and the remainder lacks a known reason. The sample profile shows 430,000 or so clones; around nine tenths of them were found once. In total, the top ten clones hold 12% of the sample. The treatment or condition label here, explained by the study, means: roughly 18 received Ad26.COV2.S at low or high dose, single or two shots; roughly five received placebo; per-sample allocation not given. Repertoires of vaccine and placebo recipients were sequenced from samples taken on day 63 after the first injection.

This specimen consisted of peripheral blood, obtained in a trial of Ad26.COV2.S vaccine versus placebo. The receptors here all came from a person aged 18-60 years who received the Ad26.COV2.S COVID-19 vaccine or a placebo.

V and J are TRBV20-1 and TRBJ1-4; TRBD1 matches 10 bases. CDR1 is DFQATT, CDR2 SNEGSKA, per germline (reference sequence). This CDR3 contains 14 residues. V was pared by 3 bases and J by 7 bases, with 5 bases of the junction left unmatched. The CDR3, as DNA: TGCAGTGCTAGTGCGGGACAGGGGAGTGAAAAACTGTTTTTT. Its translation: CSASAGQGSEKLFF.

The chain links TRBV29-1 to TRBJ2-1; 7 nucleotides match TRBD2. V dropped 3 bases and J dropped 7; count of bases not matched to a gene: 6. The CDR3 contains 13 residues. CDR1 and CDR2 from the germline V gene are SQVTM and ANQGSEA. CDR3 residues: CSVDFREENEQFF. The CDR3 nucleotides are TGCAGCGTTGACTTCCGGGAGGAAAATGAGCAGTTCTTC.

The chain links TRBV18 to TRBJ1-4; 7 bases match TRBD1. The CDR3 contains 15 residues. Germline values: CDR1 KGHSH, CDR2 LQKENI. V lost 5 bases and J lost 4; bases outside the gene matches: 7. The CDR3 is CASSSTGTVNEKLFF. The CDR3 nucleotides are TGTGCCAGCTCATCAACCGGGACAGTTAATGAAAAACTGTTTTTT.

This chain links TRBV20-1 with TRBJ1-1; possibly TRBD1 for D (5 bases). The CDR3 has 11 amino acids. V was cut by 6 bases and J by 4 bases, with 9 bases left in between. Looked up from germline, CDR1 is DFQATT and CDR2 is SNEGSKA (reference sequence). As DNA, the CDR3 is TGCAGTGCAGGGACTACCACTGAAGCTTTCTTT. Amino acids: CSAGTTTEAFF.

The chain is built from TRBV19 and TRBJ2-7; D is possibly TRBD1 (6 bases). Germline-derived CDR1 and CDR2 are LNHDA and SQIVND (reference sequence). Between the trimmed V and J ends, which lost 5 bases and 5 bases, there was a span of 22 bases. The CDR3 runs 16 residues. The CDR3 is CASSVTGTSLFNEQYF. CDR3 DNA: TGTGCCAGTAGTGTTACAGGGACCTCTTTATTCAACGAGCAGTACTTC.

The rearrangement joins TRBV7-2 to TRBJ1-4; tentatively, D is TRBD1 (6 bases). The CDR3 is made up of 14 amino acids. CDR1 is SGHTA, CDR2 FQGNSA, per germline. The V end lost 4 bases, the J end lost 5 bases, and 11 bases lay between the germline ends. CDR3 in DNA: TGTGCCAGCAGCTCCCGACAGGAGAATGAAAAACTGTTTTTT. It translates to CASSSRQENEKLFF.

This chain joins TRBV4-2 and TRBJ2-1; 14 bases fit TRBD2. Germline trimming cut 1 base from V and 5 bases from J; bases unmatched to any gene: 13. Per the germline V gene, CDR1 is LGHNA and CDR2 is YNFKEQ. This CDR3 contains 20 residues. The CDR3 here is CASSQVTGLAGEGVDNEQFF. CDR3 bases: TGTGCCAGCAGCCAAGTGACGGGACTAGCGGGAGAGGGGGTGGACAATGAGCAGTTCTTC.

This CDR3 reads CASSRTGTGGVYGYTF. DNA of the CDR3: TGTGCCAGCAGCCGCACGGGGACAGGGGGTGTCTATGGCTACACCTTC. The rearrangement joins TRBV7-9 to TRBJ1-2, with 11 nucleotides matching TRBD1. J lost 4 bases, V lost 5 bases, and 9 bases had no gene match. Germline V gene sequence: CDR1 SEHNR, CDR2 FQNEAQ (reference sequence). CDR3 size: 16 residues.

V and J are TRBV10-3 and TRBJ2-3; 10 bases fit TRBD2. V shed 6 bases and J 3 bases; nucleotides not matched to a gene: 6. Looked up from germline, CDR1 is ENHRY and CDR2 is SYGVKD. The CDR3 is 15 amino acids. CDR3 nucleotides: TGTGCCATCAGCGAGCGGGAGGGCCGGACAGATACGCAGTATTTT. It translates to CAISEREGRTDTQYF.

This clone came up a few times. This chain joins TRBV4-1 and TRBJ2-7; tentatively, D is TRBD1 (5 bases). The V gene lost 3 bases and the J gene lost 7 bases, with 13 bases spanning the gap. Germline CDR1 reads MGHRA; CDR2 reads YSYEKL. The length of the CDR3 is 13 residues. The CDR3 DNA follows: TGCGCCAGCAGCCATGGCCCAGGGTTTGAGCAGTACTTC. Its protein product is CASSHGPGFEQYF.

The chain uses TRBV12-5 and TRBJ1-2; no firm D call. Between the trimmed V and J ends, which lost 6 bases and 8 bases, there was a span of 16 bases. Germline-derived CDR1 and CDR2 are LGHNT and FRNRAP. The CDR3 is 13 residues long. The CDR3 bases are TGTGCTAGTGGGAACGATTTATTAGCGGGCTACACCTTC. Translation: CASGNDLLAGYTF.

The CDR3 DNA reads TGTGCCAGCTCACCTCCCGACGGGAGTACCCAGTACTTC. Translating gives CASSPPDGSTQYF. The chain couples TRBV18 to TRBJ2-5, with D tentatively TRBD2 (6 bases). Looked up from germline, CDR1 is KGHSH and CDR2 is LQKENI. The V end was cut by 3 bases, the J end by 8 bases, with 13 bases between. CDR3 length: 13 residues.

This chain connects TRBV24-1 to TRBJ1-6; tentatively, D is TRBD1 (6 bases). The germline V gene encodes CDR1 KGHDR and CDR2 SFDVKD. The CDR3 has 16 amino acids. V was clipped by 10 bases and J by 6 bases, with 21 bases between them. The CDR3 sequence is CATLQPRDIVNSPLHF. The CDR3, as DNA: TGTGCCACTCTTCAGCCCCGGGACATAGTTAATTCACCCCTCCACTTT.

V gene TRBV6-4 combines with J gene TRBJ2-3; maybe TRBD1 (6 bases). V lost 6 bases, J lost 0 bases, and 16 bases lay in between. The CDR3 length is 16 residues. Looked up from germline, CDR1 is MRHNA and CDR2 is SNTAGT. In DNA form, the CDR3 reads TGTGCCAGCAGCAAGGACAGTATCGATAGCACAGATACGCAGTATTTT. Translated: CASSKDSIDSTDTQYF.

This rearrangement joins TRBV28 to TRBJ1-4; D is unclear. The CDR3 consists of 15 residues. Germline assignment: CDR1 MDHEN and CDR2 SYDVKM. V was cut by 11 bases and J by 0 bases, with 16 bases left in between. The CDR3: CAGQSAGSTNEKLFF. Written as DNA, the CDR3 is TGTGCCGGTCAATCGGCAGGCTCAACTAATGAAAAACTGTTTTTT.

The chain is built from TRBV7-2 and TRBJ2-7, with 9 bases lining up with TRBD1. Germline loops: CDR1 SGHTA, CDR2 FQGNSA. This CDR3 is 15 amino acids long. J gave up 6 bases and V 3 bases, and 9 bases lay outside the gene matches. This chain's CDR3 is CASSFTGTGTSEQYF. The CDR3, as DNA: TGTGCCAGCAGCTTTACCGGGACAGGGACGTCCGAGCAGTACTTC.

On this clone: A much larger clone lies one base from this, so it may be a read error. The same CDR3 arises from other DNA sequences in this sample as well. The CDR3 sequence is CASSGGYSNQPQHF. Here the CDR3 DNA reads TGTGCCAGCAGTGGGGGGTATAGCAATCAGCCCCAGCATTTT. V is TRBV2 and J is TRBJ1-5; possibly TRBD1 for D (5 bases). Trimming pared 4 bases from V and 0 bases from J, leaving 7 bases between. Per germline, CDR1 SNHLY and CDR2 FYNNEI. This CDR3 comprises 14 residues.

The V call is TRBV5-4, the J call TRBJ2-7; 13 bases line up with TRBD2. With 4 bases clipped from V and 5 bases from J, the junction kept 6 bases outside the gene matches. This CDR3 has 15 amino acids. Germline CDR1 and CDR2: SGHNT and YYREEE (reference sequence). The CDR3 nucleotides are TGTGCCAGCAGCCTAGGACTAGCGGGAGAGAACGAGCAGTACTTC. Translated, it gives CASSLGLAGENEQYF. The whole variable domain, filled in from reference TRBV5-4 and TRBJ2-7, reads ETGVTQSPTHLIKTRGQQVTLRCSSQSGHNTVSWYQQALGQGPQFIFQYYREEENGRGNFPPRFSGLQFPNYSSELNVNALELDDSALYLCASSLGLAGENEQYFGPGTRLTVT.

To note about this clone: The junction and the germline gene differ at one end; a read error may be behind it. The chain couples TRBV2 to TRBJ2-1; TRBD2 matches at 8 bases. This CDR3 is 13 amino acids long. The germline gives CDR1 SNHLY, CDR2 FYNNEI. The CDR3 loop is CASREGGGSEQFF. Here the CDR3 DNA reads TGTGCCAGCAGGGAAGGCGGGGGGTCTGAGCAGTTCTTC.

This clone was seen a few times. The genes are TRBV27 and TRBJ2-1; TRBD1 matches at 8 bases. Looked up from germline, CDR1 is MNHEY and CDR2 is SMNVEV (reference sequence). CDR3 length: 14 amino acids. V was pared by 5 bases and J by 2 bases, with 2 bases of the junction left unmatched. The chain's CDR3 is CASSQGAAYNEQFF. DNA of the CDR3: TGTGCCAGCAGTCAGGGGGCGGCCTACAATGAGCAGTTCTTC.

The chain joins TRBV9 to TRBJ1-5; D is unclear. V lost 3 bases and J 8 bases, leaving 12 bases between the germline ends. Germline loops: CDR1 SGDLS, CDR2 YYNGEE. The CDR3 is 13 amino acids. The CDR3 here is CASSARSGEPQHF. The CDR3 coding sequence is TGTGCCAGCAGCGCCCGCTCTGGGGAGCCCCAGCATTTT.